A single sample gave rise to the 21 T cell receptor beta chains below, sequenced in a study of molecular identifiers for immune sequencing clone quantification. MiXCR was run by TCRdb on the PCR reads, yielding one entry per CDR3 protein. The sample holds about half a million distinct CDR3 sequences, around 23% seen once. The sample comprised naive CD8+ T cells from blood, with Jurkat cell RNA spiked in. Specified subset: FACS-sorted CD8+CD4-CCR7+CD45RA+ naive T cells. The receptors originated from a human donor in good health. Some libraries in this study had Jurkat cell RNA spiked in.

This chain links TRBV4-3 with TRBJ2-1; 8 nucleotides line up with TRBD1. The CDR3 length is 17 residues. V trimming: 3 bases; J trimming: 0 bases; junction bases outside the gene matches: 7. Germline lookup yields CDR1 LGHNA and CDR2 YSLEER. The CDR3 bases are TGCGCCAGCAGCCAGGGGACAGGACCAAGCTCCTACAATGAGCAGTTCTTC. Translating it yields CASSQGTGPSSYNEQFF.

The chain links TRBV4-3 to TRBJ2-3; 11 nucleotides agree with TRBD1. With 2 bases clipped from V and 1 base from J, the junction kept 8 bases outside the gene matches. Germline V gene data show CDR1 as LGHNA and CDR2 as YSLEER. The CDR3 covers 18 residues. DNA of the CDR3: TGCGCCAGCAGCCAAACGTGGACAGGGGGCCTCGGCACAGATACGCAGTATTTT. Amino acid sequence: CASSQTWTGGLGTDTQYF.

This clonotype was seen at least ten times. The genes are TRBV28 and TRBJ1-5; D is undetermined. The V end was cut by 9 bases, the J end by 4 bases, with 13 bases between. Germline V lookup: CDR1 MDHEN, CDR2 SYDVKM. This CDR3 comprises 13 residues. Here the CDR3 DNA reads TGTGCCAGTTCCGATATAGGGAATCAGCCCCAGCATTTT. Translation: CASSDIGNQPQHF.

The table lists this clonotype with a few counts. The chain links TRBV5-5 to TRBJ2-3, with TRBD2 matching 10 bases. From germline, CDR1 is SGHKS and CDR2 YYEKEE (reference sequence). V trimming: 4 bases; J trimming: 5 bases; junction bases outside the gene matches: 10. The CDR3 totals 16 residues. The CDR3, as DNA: TGTGCCAGCAGCGGAGCTAGCGGGAGCAGAATAGATACGCAGTATTTT. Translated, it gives CASSGASGSRIDTQYF. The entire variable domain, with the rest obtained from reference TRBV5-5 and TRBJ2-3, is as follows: DAGVTQSPTHLIKTRGQQVTLRCSPISGHKSVSWYQQVLGQGPQFIFQYYEKEERGRGNFPDRFSARQFPNYSSELNVNALLLGDSALYLCASSGASGSRIDTQYFGPGTRLTVL.

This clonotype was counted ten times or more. The CDR3 loop reads CASSLALGLETEAFF. CDR3 bases: TGTGCCAGCAGCTTAGCGCTCGGTTTAGAAACTGAAGCTTTCTTT. The chain joins TRBV7-2 to TRBJ1-1, with D unclear. The V gene's germline CDR1 is SGHTA and CDR2 FQGNSA. CDR3 length: 15 amino acids. Trimming left V 0 bases short and J 5 bases short, with 13 bases between.

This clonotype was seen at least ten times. In DNA, the CDR3 is TGTGCCAGCAGCTTCTTCCTCGGGAGAAGCTACGAGCAGTACTTC. Translating gives CASSFFLGRSYEQYF. This sequence joins TRBV7-2 and TRBJ2-7; TRBD2 is a possible D gene (6 bases). Germline assignment: CDR1 SGHTA and CDR2 FQGNSA. V lost 3 bases to trimming and J lost 3 bases, with 15 bases between them. There are 15 residues in the CDR3.

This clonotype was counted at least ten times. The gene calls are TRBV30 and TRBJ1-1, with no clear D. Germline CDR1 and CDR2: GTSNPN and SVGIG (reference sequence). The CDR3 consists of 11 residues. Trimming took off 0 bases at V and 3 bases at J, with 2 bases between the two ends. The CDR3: CAWSVYTEAFF. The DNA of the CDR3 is TGTGCCTGGAGTGTGTACACTGAAGCTTTCTTT.

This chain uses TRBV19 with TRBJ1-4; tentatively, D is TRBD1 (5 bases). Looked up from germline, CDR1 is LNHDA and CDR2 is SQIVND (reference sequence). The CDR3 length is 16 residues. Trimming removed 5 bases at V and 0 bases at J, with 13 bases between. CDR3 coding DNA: TGTGCCAGTAGTGTTGGGGCCGCCACAACTAATGAAAAACTGTTTTTT. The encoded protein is CASSVGAATTNEKLFF. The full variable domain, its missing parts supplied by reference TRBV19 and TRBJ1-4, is DGGITQSPKYLFRKEGQNVTLSCEQNLNHDAMYWYRQDPGQGLRLIYYSQIVNDFQKGDIAEGYSVSREKKESFPLTVTSAQKNPTAFYLCASSVGAATTNEKLFFGSGTQLSVL.

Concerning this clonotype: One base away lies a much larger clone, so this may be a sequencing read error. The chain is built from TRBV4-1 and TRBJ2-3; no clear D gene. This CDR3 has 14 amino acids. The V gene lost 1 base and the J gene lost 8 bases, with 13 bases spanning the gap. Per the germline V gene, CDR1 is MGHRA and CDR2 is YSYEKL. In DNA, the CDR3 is TGCGCCAGCAGCCAAGTAGGGTTCCCAGCTACGCAGTATTTT. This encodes CASSQVGFPATQYF.

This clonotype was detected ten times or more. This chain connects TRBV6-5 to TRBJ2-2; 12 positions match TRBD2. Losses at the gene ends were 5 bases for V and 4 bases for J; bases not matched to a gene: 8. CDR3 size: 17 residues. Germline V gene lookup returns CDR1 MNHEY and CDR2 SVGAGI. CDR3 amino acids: CASSPNLAGGLTGELFF. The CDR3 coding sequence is TGTGCCAGCAGTCCTAACCTAGCGGGAGGGCTCACCGGGGAGCTGTTTTTT.

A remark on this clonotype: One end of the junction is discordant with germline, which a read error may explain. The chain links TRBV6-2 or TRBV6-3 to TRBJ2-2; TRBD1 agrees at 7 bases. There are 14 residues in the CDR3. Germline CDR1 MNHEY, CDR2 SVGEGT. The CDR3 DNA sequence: TGTGCCAGCAGTGCCACAGGGGTTTCCGGGGAGCTGTGTTTT. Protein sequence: CASSATGVSGELCF.

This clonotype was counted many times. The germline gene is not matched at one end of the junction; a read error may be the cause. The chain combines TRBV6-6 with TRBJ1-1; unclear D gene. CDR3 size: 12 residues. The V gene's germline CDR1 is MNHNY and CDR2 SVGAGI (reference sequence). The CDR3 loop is CASSYSNPEAFF. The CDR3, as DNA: TGTGCCAGCAGTTACTCGAACCCTGAAGCTTTCTTT.

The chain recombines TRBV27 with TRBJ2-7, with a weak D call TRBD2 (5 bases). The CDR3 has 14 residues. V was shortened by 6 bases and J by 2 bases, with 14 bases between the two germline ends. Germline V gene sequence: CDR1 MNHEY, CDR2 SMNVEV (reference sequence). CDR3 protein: CASRPRGSPYEQYF. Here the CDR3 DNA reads TGTGCCAGCAGGCCCCGCGGGTCGCCCTACGAGCAGTACTTC.

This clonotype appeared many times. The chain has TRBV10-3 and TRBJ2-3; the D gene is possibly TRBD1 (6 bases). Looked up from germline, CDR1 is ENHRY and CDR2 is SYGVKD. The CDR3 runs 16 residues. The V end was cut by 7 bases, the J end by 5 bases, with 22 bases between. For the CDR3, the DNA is TGTGCCATCACCGACCCTGAGCAGGGGTCTTTAGATACGCAGTATTTT. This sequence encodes CAITDPEQGSLDTQYF.

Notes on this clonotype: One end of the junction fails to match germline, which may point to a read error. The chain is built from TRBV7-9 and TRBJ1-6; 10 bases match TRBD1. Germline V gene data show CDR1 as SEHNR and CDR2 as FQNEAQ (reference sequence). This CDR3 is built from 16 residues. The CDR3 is CASSLALDRGASLLHF. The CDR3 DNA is TGTGCCAGCAGCTTAGCCCTGGACAGGGGGGCATCACTCCTCCACTTT.

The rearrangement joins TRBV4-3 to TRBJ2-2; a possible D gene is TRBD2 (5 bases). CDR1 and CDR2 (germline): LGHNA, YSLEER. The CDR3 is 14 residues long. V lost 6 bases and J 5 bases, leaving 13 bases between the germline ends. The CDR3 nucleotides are TGCGCCAGCAGTCCGGCTAGCTGGACCGGGGAGCTGTTTTTT. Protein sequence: CASSPASWTGELFF.

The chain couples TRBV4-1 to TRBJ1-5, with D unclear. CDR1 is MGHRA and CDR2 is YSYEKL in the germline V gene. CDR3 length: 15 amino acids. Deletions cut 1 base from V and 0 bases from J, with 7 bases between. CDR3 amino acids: CASSQGHDSNQPQHF. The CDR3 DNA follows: TGCGCCAGCAGCCAAGGGCACGATAGCAATCAGCCCCAGCATTTT.

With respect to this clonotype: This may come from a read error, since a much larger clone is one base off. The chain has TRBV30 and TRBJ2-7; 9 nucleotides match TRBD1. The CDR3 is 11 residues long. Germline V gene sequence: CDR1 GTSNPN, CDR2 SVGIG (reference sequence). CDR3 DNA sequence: TGTGCACGGGGACAGGGAGTTGAGCAGTACTTC. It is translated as CARGQGVEQYF. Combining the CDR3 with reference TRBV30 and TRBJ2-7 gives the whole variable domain SQTIHQWPATLVQPVGSPLSLECTVEGTSNPNLYWYRQAAGRGLQLLFYSVGIGQISSEVPQNLSASRPQDRQFILSSKKLLLSDSGFYLCARGQGVEQYFGPGTRLTVT.

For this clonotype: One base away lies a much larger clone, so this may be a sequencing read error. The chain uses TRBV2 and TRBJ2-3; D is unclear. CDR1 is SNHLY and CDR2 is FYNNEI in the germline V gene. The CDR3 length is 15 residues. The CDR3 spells CASSEWIERTDTRYF. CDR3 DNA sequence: TGTGCCAGCAGTGAGTGGATAGAACGAACCGATACGCGGTATTTT.

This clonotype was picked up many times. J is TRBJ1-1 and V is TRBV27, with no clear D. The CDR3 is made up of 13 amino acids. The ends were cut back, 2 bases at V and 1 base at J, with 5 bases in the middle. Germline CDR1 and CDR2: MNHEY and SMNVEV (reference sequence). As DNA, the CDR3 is TGTGCCAGCAGTTTAGTATGGAACACTGAAGCTTTCTTT. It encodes CASSLVWNTEAFF.

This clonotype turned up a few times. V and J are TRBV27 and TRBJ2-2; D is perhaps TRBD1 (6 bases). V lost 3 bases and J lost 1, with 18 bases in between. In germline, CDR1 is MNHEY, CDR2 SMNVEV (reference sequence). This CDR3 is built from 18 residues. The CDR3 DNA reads TGTGCCAGCAGTTTCGTCACTCGGGCCAGGGGGAACACCGGGGAGCTGTTTTTT. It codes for CASSFVTRARGNTGELFF.